This T cell receptor beta chain originates from a study of blood T cell repertoires in COVID-19. Looking at the study overall: The United States, Italy and Spain provided the acute and convalescent COVID-19 samples. The analysed material was cDNA or gDNA that came from T cells, B-cell-depleted T cells, or PBMCs.

The CDR3 is 15 amino acids. The ends were cut back, 2 bases at V and 2 bases at J, with 11 bases in the middle. In germline, CDR1 is SGDLS, CDR2 YYNGEE. How the authors handled the data: It was from reference gene primer amplification that nucleated cell counts were estimated. Here immunoSEQ multiplex PCR was the method, and the copy in TCRdb shows in-frame clones only, minus some. V, J and clone size are those of that table, while D and trimming were read from the DNA. The repertoire holds some 40,000 clones, with more than 80% as singletons. This chain connects TRBV9 to TRBJ1-3, with a possible D match to TRBD1 (6 bases). The receptor was derived from a middle-aged man with active or convalescent COVID-19. The sequencing input was peripheral blood. In nucleotides, the CDR3 is TGTGCCAGCAGCGTTACCGGGACAACTGGAAACACCATATATTTT. It is translated as CASSVTGTTGNTIYF.